This T cell receptor (beta chain) was sequenced for a study of OX40 agonist ivuxolimab in advanced cancers. Study summary: Earlier treatment with anti-PD-1, anti-PD-L1 or anti-CTLA-4 was permitted, and roughly 40% had received some. Partial response was recorded in three patients: one hepatocellular carcinoma and two cutaneous melanoma cases.

TCRdb keeps only in-frame clones here, not all; method: immunoSEQ multiplex PCR. The sample holds approximately 81,000 clones; about 85% are singletons and the top ten take 0.99%. Study-wide results and caveats: By week 6 at 0.1 to 3.0 mg/kg, blood CD4+ and CD8+ T cells had expanded clonally. The authors did not determine the antigen specificity of the expanded peripheral T cells.

Points on this clone: Its antigen is currently unknown.

V dropped 6 bases and J dropped 5; count of bases not matched to a gene: 12. The CDR3 is 16 amino acids. CDR1 and CDR2 from the germline V gene are MNHNY and SVGAGI (reference sequence). This specimen consisted of CD4+ or CD8+ T cells sorted from blood, obtained in a trial of the OX40 agonist ivuxolimab. The V gene is TRBV6-6, the J gene TRBJ2-5, with 10 bases matching TRBD2. This TCR derives from an adult with an advanced solid tumor such as melanoma, head and neck, liver or kidney cancer. The CDR3 coding sequence is TGTGCCAGCAGCCCGGCAGCGGGGGGGCTAGTGGAGACCCAGTACTTC. Its translation: CASSPAAGGLVETQYF.